Listed below are T cell receptor beta chains from one sample, sequenced in a study of T cells in tuberculosis. TCRdb keeps only in-frame clones here, not all; method: immunoSEQ multiplex PCR. Among 25,000 to 30,000 clones listed, around 91% were seen once. Sequenced input: PBMCs. These receptor sequences come from a donor aged 10-29 years with latent tuberculosis or without tuberculosis infection. Both conserved end residues are part of each CDR3. Each record gives: V gene, D gene, clone size, J gene, CDR3 protein, CDR3 DNA. The D gene is left open where the match is weak. Clone size is stated in some rows and not others, as once, few, many or a class when expanded.

V: TRBV5-6
D: TRBD1
size: -
J: TRBJ2-1
CDR3: CATRNQGQGGVNEQFF
DNA: TGTGCCACCAGAAACCAGGGACAGGGAGGGGTCAATGAGCAGTTCTTC

V: TRBV4-1
D: TRBD1
size: once
J: TRBJ1-1
CDR3: CASSQTGVRTEAFF
DNA: TGCGCCAGCAGCCAAACAGGGGTGAGGACTGAAGCTTTCTTT

V: TRBV29-1
D: -
size: -
J: TRBJ1-6
CDR3: CSVEVPGSPLHF
DNA: TGCAGCGTTGAAGTCCCAGGATCACCCCTCCACTTT

V: TRBV5-5
D: -
size: -
J: TRBJ1-6
CDR3: CASSFLRREDSPLHF
DNA: TGTGCCAGCAGCTTCCTCAGGAGGGAGGATTCACCCCTCCACTTT

V: TRBV7-2
D: -
size: -
J: TRBJ1-2
CDR3: CASSLAEGSPRDGYTF
DNA: TGTGCCAGCAGCTTAGCGGAGGGGAGCCCCAGGGACGGCTACACCTTC

V: TRBV6-6
D: -
size: -
J: TRBJ1-5
CDR3: CASSGSGSRNQPQHF
DNA: TGTGCCAGCAGTGGTTCCGGGTCCCGGAATCAGCCCCAGCATTTT

V: TRBV7-2
D: TRBD2
size: -
J: TRBJ2-5
CDR3: CASSLVSTLRGEETQYF
DNA: TGTGCCAGCAGCTTAGTCAGCACTCTGCGGGGGGAAGAGACCCAGTACTTC

V: TRBV27
D: TRBD1
size: -
J: TRBJ1-1
CDR3: CASSDRGYTEAFF
DNA: TGTGCCAGCAGCGACAGGGGCTACACTGAAGCTTTCTTT

V: TRBV28
D: -
size: -
J: TRBJ1-2
CDR3: CASSPDRINYGYTF
DNA: TGTGCCAGCAGCCCTGACAGGATTAACTATGGCTACACCTTC

V: TRBV15
D: -
size: -
J: TRBJ2-5
CDR3: CATSSEWVGARDTEEETQYF
DNA: TGTGCCACCAGCAGCGAGTGGGTGGGGGCCCGGGACACTGAGGAAGAGACCCAGTACTTC

V: TRBV7-9
D: -
size: -
J: TRBJ2-2
CDR3: CASSPARQQTGELFF
DNA: TGTGCCAGCAGCCCCGCGAGACAACAAACCGGGGAGCTGTTTTTT

V: TRBV29-1
D: -
size: -
J: TRBJ2-5
CDR3: CSVEYQRRVETQYF
DNA: TGCAGCGTTGAATACCAACGGCGGGTAGAGACCCAGTACTTC

V: TRBV28
D: TRBD2
size: -
J: TRBJ2-3
CDR3: CASSVGTSGGVHF
DNA: TGTGCCAGCAGCGTCGGGACTAGCGGGGGGGTGCATTTT

V: TRBV5-1
D: -
size: -
J: TRBJ2-7
CDR3: CASSSTHGVPYEQYF
DNA: TGCGCCAGCAGCTCCACCCACGGGGTGCCCTACGAGCAGTACTTC

V: TRBV5-1
D: -
size: -
J: TRBJ2-6
CDR3: CASSLGSSGANVLTF
DNA: TGCGCCAGCAGCCTAGGGAGTTCTGGGGCCAACGTCCTGACTTTC

V: TRBV10-3
D: TRBD1
size: -
J: TRBJ2-5
CDR3: CATGDSQGQETQYF
DNA: TGTGCCACTGGGGACAGCCAGGGCCAAGAGACCCAGTACTTC

V: TRBV27
D: -
size: -
J: TRBJ1-3
CDR3: CASSPLGGGSGNTIYF
DNA: TGTGCCAGCAGCCCCCTGGGGGGGGGCTCTGGAAACACCATATATTTT

V: TRBV6-5
D: TRBD1
size: -
J: TRBJ1-4
CDR3: CASSSKTGAREKLFF
DNA: TGTGCCAGCAGTTCAAAGACAGGGGCACGTGAAAAACTGTTTTTT

V: TRBV28
D: -
size: -
J: TRBJ2-1
CDR3: CASRDTRVGQFF
DNA: TGTGCCAGCAGAGATACTAGAGTAGGGCAGTTCTTC

V: TRBV6-4
D: TRBD1
size: -
J: TRBJ2-7
CDR3: CASSDDRGVGSTWEQYF
DNA: TGTGCCAGCAGTGACGACAGGGGAGTGGGGTCTACGTGGGAGCAGTACTTC

V: TRBV18
D: -
size: -
J: TRBJ1-3
CDR3: CASSPRATEFSGNTIYF
DNA: TGTGCCAGCTCACCTAGAGCGACAGAGTTCTCTGGAAACACCATATATTTT

V: TRBV2
D: TRBD1
size: once
J: TRBJ1-5
CDR3: CASRGDRRDQPQHF
DNA: TGTGCCAGCAGGGGGGACAGAAGGGATCAGCCCCAGCATTTT

V: TRBV14
D: -
size: -
J: TRBJ1-6
CDR3: CASSRRRGISSPLHF
DNA: TGTGCCAGCAGCCGGAGGAGGGGAATCAGTTCACCCCTCCACTTT

V: TRBV7-9
D: -
size: few
J: TRBJ2-3
CDR3: CASSSRGGVTDTQYF
DNA: TGTGCCAGCAGTTCAAGGGGCGGTGTCACAGATACGCAGTATTTT

V: TRBV5-1
D: -
size: -
J: TRBJ2-2
CDR3: CASSLVVGGWTGELFF
DNA: TGCGCCAGCAGCTTGGTTGTCGGGGGATGGACCGGGGAGCTGTTTTTT